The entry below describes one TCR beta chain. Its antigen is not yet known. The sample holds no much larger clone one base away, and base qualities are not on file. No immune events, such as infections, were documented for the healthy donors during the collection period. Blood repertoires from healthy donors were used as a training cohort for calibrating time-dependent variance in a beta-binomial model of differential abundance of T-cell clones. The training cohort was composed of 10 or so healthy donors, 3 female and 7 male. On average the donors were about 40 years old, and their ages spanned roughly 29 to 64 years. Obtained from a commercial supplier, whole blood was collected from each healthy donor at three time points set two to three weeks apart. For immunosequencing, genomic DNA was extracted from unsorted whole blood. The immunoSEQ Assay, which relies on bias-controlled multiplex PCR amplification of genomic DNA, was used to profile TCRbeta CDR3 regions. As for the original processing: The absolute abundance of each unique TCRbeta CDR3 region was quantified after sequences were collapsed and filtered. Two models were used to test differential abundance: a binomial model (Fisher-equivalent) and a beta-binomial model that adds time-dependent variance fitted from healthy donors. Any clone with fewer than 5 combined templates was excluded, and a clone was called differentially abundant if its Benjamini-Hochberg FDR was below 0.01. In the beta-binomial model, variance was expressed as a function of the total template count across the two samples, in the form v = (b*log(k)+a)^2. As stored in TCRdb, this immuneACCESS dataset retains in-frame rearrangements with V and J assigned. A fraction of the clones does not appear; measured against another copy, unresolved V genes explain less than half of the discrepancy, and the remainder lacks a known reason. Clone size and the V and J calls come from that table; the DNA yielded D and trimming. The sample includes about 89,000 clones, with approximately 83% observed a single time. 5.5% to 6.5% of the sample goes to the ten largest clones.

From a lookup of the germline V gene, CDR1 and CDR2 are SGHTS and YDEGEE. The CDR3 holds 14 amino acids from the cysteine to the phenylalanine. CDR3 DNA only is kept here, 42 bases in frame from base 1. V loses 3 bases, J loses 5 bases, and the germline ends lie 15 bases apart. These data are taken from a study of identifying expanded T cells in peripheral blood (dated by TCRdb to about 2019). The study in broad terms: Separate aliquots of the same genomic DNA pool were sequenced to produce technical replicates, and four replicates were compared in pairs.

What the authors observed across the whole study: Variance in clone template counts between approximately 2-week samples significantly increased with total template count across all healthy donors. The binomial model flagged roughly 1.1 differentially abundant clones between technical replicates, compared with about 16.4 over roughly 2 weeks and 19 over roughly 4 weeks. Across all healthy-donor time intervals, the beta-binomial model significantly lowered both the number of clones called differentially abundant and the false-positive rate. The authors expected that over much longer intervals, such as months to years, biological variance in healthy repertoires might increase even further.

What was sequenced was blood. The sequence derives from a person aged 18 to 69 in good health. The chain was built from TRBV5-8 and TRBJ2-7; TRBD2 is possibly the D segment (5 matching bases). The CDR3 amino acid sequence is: CASSWRTREDEQYF. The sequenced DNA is TGTGCCAGCAGCTGGAGGACCCGGGAAGACGAGCAGTACTTC.